A selection of T cell receptor beta chains follows, all from one sample in a study of cytotoxic CD8 clonotypes in ibrutinib-treated CLL. The data were produced by immunoSEQ multiplex PCR, yet TCRdb's version contains in-frame clones alone and is incomplete. The sample consists of approximately 120,000 clones, around 80% of them appearing once. The input for sequencing was PBMCs, taken after 24 months of ibrutinib treatment. These receptors were obtained from a human donor with chronic lymphocytic leukemia. Both conserved end residues are part of each CDR3. A D gene is named only where the DNA matches it firmly. A clone size is listed for some rows: how often the clone was seen (once, few, many), or a class if it is expanded.

>20|TRBJ2-3|TRBV4-1|TRBD2|once
TGCGCCAGCAGCCGGATAGCTACTGGGACTAGCGGGGGGCAACCAGATACGCAGTATTTT
CASSRIATGTSGGQPDTQYF
>14|TRBJ2-7|TRBV28|TRBD1|.
TGTGCCAGCAGTTACACGACAGGGTTATACGAGCAGTACTTC
CASSYTTGLYEQYF
>14|TRBJ1-1|TRBV6-5|.|.
TGTGCCAGCACCCGAAGAGGTGTGCACACTGAAGCTTTCTTT
CASTRRGVHTEAFF
>16|TRBJ1-5|TRBV6-6|TRBD1|.
TGTGCCAGCAGCCAACTACAGGGGCTGGGCAATCAGCCCCAGCATTTT
CASSQLQGLGNQPQHF
>15|TRBJ1-2|TRBV10-3|TRBD1|.
TGTGCCATCAGTGAGACGGGACAGGGGCATAATGGCTACACCTTC
CAISETGQGHNGYTF
>15|TRBJ2-3|TRBV9|.|.
TGTGCCAGCAGCGTATCGGCTGGGAGCACAGATACGCAGTATTTT
CASSVSAGSTDTQYF
>14|TRBJ2-2|TRBV10-3|TRBD1|.
TGTGCCGTCAAACAGGGGGCGGACACCGGGGAGCTGTTTTTT
CAVKQGADTGELFF
>13|TRBJ1-4|TRBV2|.|.
TGTGCCAGCAGCGTTATACCTAATGAAAAACTGTTTTTT
CASSVIPNEKLFF
>15|TRBJ1-4|TRBV6-1|.|.
TGTGCCAGCAGTGATGGGACGGCCTTGATGGAAAAACTGTTTTTT
CASSDGTALMEKLFF
>14|TRBJ1-3|TRBV11-3|.|.
TGTGCCAGCAGCTTAGGAGACCCTGGAAACACCATATATTTT
CASSLGDPGNTIYF
>14|TRBJ2-5|TRBV5-4|.|.
TGTGCCAGCAGCTTAGGCAGGGGAGGAGAGACCCAGTACTTC
CASSLGRGGETQYF
>15|TRBJ1-5|TRBV2|.|.
TGTGCCAGCAGTGTGGATGGGAGACGCAATCAGCCCCAGCATTTT
CASSVDGRRNQPQHF
>15|TRBJ1-4|TRBV25-1|.|few
TGTGCCAGCAGTGATTCCCAGGGCTGGAGGGAAAAACTGTTTTTT
CASSDSQGWREKLFF
>12|TRBJ2-7|TRBV6-6|.|few
TGTGCCAGCAGTTCTATCCCTTACGAGCAGTACTTC
CASSSIPYEQYF
>11|TRBJ1-2|TRBV7-9|.|once
TGTGCCAGCAGCCGAAGGAGTGGCTACACCTTC
CASSRRSGYTF
>14|TRBJ1-3|TRBV7-8|.|.
TGTGCCAGCAGCTTCGCGGGGGGTGAAAACACCATATATTTT
CASSFAGGENTIYF
>13|TRBJ1-1|TRBV4-3|.|few
TGCGCCAGCAGCCAAGATCTGGACACTGAAGCTTTCTTT
CASSQDLDTEAFF
>17|TRBJ2-2|TRBV7-3|.|.
TGTGCCAGCAGCCCACGGAGAATGGGTCTGAACACCGGGGAGCTGTTTTTT
CASSPRRMGLNTGELFF
>14|TRBJ2-7|TRBV7-9|.|.
TGTGCCAGCAGCTTAGCAAGTCAGCGTTACGAGCAGTACTTC
CASSLASQRYEQYF
>13|TRBJ2-1|TRBV5-1|.|.
TGCGCCAGCAGCTCCCATAATGACAATGAGCAGTTCTTC
CASSSHNDNEQFF
>14|TRBJ1-1|TRBV5-6|.|.
TGTGCCAGCAGCCCGGATGGGGCCAGCACTGAAGCTTTCTTT
CASSPDGASTEAFF
>16|TRBJ2-5|TRBV5-5|TRBD2|.
TGTGCCAGCAGCTTTGCTGGCGGGGGGGGCTTTGAGACCCAGTACTTC
CASSFAGGGGFETQYF
>15|TRBJ2-1|TRBV5-1|.|.
TGCGCCAGCAGCTTGGCTGGTGCGGAACACAATGAGCAGTTCTTC
CASSLAGAEHNEQFF
>15|TRBJ1-5|TRBV2|.|once
TGTGCCAGCAGTGAACTCCGACAGGACAATCAGCCCCAGCATTTT
CASSELRQDNQPQHF
>15|TRBJ2-2|TRBV2|TRBD1|once
TGTGCCAGCAGAGAAACAGGGGTTGGCACCGGGGAGCTGTTTTTT
CASRETGVGTGELFF
>17|TRBJ2-5|TRBV11-2|TRBD2|.
TGTGCCAGCAGCCTCACGGGGGGGGCAGGGCGCCAAGAGACCCAGTACTTC
CASSLTGGAGRQETQYF
>13|TRBJ1-1|TRBV30|.|once
TGTGCCTGGAGTGTCAACCGGAACACTGAAGCTTTCTTT
CAWSVNRNTEAFF
>16|TRBJ1-4|TRBV9|.|.
TGTGCCAGCGGCCCTAACACAAGGGACGTGATGGAAAAACTGTTTTTT
CASGPNTRDVMEKLFF
>16|TRBJ1-5|TRBV15|.|.
TGTGCCACCAGCAGAGATCGCGGGATGCTGAATCAGCCCCAGCATTTT
CATSRDRGMLNQPQHF
>14|TRBJ1-4|TRBV5-6|.|.
TGTGCCAGCAGCTTGGCGGGGGATTGGGAAAAACTGTTTTTT
CASSLAGDWEKLFF
>16|TRBJ1-1|TRBV5-4|.|.
TGTGCCAGCAGCTTGGTATTACTGGCAGCGAACACTGAAGCTTTCTTT
CASSLVLLAANTEAFF
>11|TRBJ1-5|TRBV2|.|.
TGTGCCTCGGGGGCAGATCAGCCCCAGCATTTT
CASGADQPQHF
>14|TRBJ1-2|TRBV18|.|.
TGTGCCAGCTCACCAGACCCCCTTGGGAGTGGCTACACCTTC
CASSPDPLGSGYTF